This paragraph reports one T cell receptor beta chain. The sample originates from a study of control samples from healthy donors and cancer patients. The CDR3 is 15 amino acids. The germline gives CDR1 MNHNY, CDR2 SVGAGI (reference sequence). Between the trimmed V and J ends, which lost 10 bases and 4 bases, there was a span of 22 bases. The table came from immunoSEQ multiplex PCR; TCRdb's copy has only in-frame clones and leaves some out. Of approximately 220,000 clones detected, around 94% appear once; the ten largest clones hold more than 1.3%. This chain connects TRBV6-6 to TRBJ1-2, with unresolved D. The origin of this receptor is a man between 50 and 59 years old in good health. Sequenced input: blood. This CDR3 reads CATQAVGTRSYGYTF. The CDR3 region has the DNA TGTGCCACCCAAGCCGTGGGTACCAGGTCCTATGGCTACACCTTC.